This TCR beta chain was obtained from a study of CD8+ T cells in alopecia areata. With regard to this clone: Its antigen is unidentified.

Findings and limits, study-wide: Numerous clones, expanded in lesions, remained in scalp and blood during tofacitinib.

The CDR3 covers 16 residues. The germline V and J ends were trimmed by 5 bases and 3 bases, with 20 bases remaining between them. Germline V gives CDR1 LNHNV, CDR2 YYDKDF (reference sequence). Sequencing used cDNA as its template, made by extracting RNA and reverse transcribing it. Data came from immunoSEQ multiplex PCR; TCRdb stores just in-frame clones and leaves some out. The sample holds 150,000 to 200,000 clones, approximately 65% seen once. Treatment noted: oral pan-JAK inhibitor, 5-10 mg twice daily. J is TRBJ2-7 and V is TRBV15; TRBD1 or TRBD2 may be the D gene (5 bases each). Source: CD4+ T cells sorted from blood, taken at week 4, from a patient treated with tofacitinib. The receptor's source is a human donor with alopecia areata. The CDR3 DNA reads as TGTGCCACCAGCGTCACTCCGGGACGGAATATCTACGAGCAGTACTTC. Amino acid sequence: CATSVTPGRNIYEQYF.